The rows below give T cell receptor beta chains drawn from one sample of a study of T cells expressing NK-cell markers. TCRdb reworked the 5' RACE reads into one entry per CDR3 protein, no DNA. The specimen's table records 350,000 to 400,000 distinct CDR3 sequences. The sequencing input was blood T cells: a sorted CD56 or NKG2C T cell subset, CD4+ or CD8+ T cells, or bulk PBMC T cells (not recorded which). The origin of the receptors is a woman between 50 and 59 years old in good health. The CDR3 runs from the conserved cysteine through the conserved F or W.

J | V | CDR3
TRBJ1-6 | TRBV4-1 | CATSLASRAGSPLHF
TRBJ1-6 | TRBV20-1 | CSAPRTGVNSPLHF
TRBJ2-1 | TRBV7-9 | CASSLSGILEQFF
TRBJ2-1 | TRBV24-1 | CATSGTSGGYNEQFF
TRBJ2-1 | TRBV29-1 | CSAPRGGEQFF
TRBJ1-4 | TRBV10-3 | CAISLTSEKLFF
TRBJ1-5 | TRBV20-1 | CSAAGQGNNQPQHF
TRBJ2-5 | TRBV5-1 | CASSSTGTLGETQYF
TRBJ2-2 | TRBV7-3 | CASSSSGNTGELFF
TRBJ2-5 | TRBV7-6 | CASSLSPQKETQYF
TRBJ1-3 | TRBV5-6 | CASSPRQGQTGNTIYF
TRBJ2-1 | TRBV6-1 | CASNGGEGGLSSYNEQFF
TRBJ1-2 | TRBV2 | CASSDGVNYGYTF
TRBJ1-4 | TRBV3-1 | CASSPVRANEKLFF
TRBJ1-2 | TRBV6-6 | CASTTTGEGGYTF
TRBJ2-7 | TRBV11-2 | CASSLGPALRVYEQYF
TRBJ2-3 | TRBV6-2/TRBV6-3 | CASSYSVHRGQADTQYF
TRBJ1-1 | TRBV27 | CASRRQYLGANTEAFF
TRBJ2-5 | TRBV20-1 | CSARDWTGTETQYF
TRBJ2-1 | TRBV12-5 | CASGLVLLAGGPNEQFF
TRBJ2-1 | TRBV4-1 | CASSQFFGNEQFF
TRBJ2-5 | TRBV12-3/TRBV12-4 | CASSLAAGLVETQYF
TRBJ2-1 | TRBV12-3/TRBV12-4 | CASSVGTRGEQFF
TRBJ1-1 | TRBV4-1 | CASSQVYGGTGTEAFF
TRBJ2-3 | TRBV20-1 | CSARDRSGASTDTQYF
TRBJ2-7 | TRBV12-3/TRBV12-4 | CASRDLLSYEQYF
TRBJ2-1 | TRBV29-1 | CSVVRAGGPNEQFF
TRBJ2-5 | TRBV12-3/TRBV12-4 | CASSPNSGGAQETQYF
TRBJ1-1 | TRBV12-3/TRBV12-4 | CASSPNPGQENTEAFF
TRBJ1-2 | TRBV12-3/TRBV12-4 | CASSPSGRQGDYTF
TRBJ2-3 | TRBV25-1 | CASSDVRREVGDTQYF
TRBJ1-2 | TRBV12-3/TRBV12-4 | CASSFSGSTIYGYTF
TRBJ2-1 | TRBV20-1 | CSARDGVVDNEQFF
TRBJ2-1 | TRBV6-1 | CASSQVDSSYNEQFF
TRBJ2-1 | TRBV7-9 | CASSLSPRDNEQFF
TRBJ2-1 | TRBV12-3/TRBV12-4 | CASSLERGWGYNEQFF
TRBJ1-2 | TRBV20-1 | CSAREEDSGLYGYTF
TRBJ1-4 | TRBV20-1 | CSARDGTGGAELFF
TRBJ1-3 | TRBV12-3/TRBV12-4 | CASRHSAQSPDPGNTIYF
TRBJ2-1 | TRBV29-1 | CSGTSGRFRQFF
TRBJ2-1 | TRBV24-1 | CATSDLRFHNEQFF